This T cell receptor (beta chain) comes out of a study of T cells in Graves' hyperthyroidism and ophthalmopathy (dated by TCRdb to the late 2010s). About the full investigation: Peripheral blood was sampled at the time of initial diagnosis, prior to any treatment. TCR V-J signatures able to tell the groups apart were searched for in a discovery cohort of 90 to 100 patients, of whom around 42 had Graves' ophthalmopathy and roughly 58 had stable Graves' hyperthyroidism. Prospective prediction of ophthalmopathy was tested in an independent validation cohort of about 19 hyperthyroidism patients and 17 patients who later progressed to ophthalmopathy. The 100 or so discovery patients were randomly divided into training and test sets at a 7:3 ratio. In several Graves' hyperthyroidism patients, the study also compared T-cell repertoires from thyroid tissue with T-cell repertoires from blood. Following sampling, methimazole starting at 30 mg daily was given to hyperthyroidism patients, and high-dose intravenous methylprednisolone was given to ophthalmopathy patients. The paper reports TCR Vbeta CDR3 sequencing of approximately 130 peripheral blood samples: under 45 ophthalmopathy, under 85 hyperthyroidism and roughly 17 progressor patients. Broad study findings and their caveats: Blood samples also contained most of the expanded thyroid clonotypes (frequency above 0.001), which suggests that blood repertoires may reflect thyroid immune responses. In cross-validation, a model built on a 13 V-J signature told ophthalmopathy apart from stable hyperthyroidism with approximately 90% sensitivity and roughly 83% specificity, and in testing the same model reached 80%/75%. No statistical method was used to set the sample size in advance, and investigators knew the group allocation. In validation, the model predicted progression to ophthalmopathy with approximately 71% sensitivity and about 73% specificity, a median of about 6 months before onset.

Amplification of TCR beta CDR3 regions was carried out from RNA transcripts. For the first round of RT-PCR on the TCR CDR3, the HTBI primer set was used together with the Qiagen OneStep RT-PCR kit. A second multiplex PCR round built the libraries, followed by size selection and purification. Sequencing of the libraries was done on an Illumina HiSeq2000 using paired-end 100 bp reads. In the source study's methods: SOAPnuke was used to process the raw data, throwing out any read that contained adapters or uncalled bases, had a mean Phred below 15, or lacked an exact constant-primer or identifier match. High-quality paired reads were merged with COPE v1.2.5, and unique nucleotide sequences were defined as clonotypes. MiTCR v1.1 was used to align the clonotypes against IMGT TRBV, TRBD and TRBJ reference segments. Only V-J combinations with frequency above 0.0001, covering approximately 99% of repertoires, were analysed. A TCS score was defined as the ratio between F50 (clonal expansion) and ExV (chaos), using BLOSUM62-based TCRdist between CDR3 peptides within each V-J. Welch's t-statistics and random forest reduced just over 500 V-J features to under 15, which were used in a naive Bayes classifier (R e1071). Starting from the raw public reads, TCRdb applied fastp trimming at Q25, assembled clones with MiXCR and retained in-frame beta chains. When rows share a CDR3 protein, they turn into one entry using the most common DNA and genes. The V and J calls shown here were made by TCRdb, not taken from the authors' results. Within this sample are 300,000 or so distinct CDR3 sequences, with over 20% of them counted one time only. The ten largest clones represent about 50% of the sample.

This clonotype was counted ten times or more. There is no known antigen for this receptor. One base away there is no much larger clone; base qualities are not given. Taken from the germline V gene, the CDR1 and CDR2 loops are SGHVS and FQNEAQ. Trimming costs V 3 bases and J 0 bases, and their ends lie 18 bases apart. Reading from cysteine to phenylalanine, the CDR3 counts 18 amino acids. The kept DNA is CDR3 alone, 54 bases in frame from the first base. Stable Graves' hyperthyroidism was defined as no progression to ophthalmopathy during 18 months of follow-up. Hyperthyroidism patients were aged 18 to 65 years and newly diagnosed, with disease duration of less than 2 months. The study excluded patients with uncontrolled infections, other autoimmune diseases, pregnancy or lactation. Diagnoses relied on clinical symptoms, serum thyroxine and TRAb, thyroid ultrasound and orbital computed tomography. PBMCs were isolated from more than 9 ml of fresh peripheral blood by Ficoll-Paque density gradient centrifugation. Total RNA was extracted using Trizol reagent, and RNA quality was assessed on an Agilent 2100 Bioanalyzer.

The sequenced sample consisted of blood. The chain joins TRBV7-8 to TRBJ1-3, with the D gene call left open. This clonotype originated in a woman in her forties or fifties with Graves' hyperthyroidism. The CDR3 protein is CASSFLQGSASSGNTIYF. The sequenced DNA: TGTGCCAGCAGCTTTTTACAAGGAAGTGCCTCCTCTGGAAACACCATATATTTT.